These 17 T cell receptor beta chains originate from one sample sequenced in a study of T cells in narcolepsy. Method: immunoSEQ multiplex PCR; TCRdb's copy keeps in-frame clones and lacks some. This repertoire shows tens of thousands of clones, around 85% found once; its top ten account for 1.3%. What was sequenced was CD45RA- memory CD4+ T cells from PBMCs. The source is a human donor with narcolepsy.

The DNA of the CDR3 is TGTGCCAGCTCAACCGAAGGGGGCGGCCATCAGCCCCAGCATTTT. It yields the protein CASSTEGGGHQPQHF. The rearrangement links TRBV18 to TRBJ1-5; 7 positions match TRBD1. This CDR3 is 15 amino acids long. The V and J ends lost 5 bases and 5 bases, in that order; junction bases with no gene match: 9. Germline V gene data show CDR1 as KGHSH and CDR2 as LQKENI.

V and J are TRBV28 and TRBJ2-5; 7 positions agree with TRBD2. The end of the DNA fits TRBJ2-7 better, so the J call may be wrong. The CDR3 consists of 14 residues. Germline V gene lookup returns CDR1 MDHEN and CDR2 SYDVKM. CDR3 protein: CASSRDSGGGEQYF. The CDR3 DNA follows: TGTGCCAGCAGCCGGGACTCGGGAGGTGGCGAGCAGTACTTC.

This clone showed up just a few times. This chain links TRBV29-1 with TRBJ2-7; 10 nucleotides agree with TRBD1. The germline V gene has CDR1 SQVTM and CDR2 ANQGSEA. The CDR3 has 13 amino acids. J lost 6 bases, V lost 3 bases, and 5 bases had no gene match. In nucleotides, the CDR3 is TGCAGCGTTGACAGGGACAGGGGAGGCGAGCAGTACTTC. It codes for CSVDRDRGGEQYF.

The chain combines TRBV28 with TRBJ2-7; 10 bases align to TRBD2. Germline CDR1 is MDHEN and CDR2 is SYDVKM. The CDR3 consists of 15 residues. J was trimmed by 0 bases and V by 1 base; bases with no gene match: 0. CDR3 nucleotide sequence: TGTGCCAGCAGTTTATCTAGCGGGAGCTCCTACGAGCAGTACTTC. It is translated as CASSLSSGSSYEQYF.

V is TRBV18 and J is TRBJ2-5, with D tentatively TRBD1 (5 bases). V was shortened by 0 bases and J by 5 bases, with 16 bases between the two germline ends. CDR1 and CDR2 (germline): KGHSH, LQKENI. The CDR3 runs to 16 residues. CDR3 residues: CASSPPSQGYWETQYF. The CDR3 DNA reads TGTGCCAGCTCACCACCGAGTCAGGGTTATTGGGAGACCCAGTACTTC.

The table lists this clone with a count of one. The chain couples TRBV11-3 to TRBJ2-7; 8 nucleotides match TRBD1. Germline V gene sequence: CDR1 SGHNT, CDR2 YENEEA. This CDR3 region has 15 residues. The junction had 8 bases not matched to a gene; V was cut back by 5 bases and J by 2 bases. The CDR3 sequence: CASSQGAGRTYEQYF. CDR3 DNA sequence: TGTGCCAGCAGCCAGGGGGCAGGTCGGACCTACGAGCAGTACTTC.

J is TRBJ2-3 and V is TRBV5-1; 9 bases map to TRBD1. The V gene's germline CDR1 is SGHRS and CDR2 YFSETQ. V was pared by 3 bases and J by 7 bases, with 9 bases of the junction left unmatched. The CDR3 totals 15 residues. CDR3 bases: TGCGCCAGCAGCTCAGAGTGGGACAGGGCGCATACGCAGTATTTT. It specifies CASSSEWDRAHTQYF.

V and J are TRBV7-7 and TRBJ2-2; the match to TRBD2 covers 7 bases. Germline loops: CDR1 SSHAT, CDR2 FNYEAQ (reference sequence). The CDR3 has 17 residues. V was pared by 2 bases and J by 7 bases, with 13 bases of the junction left unmatched. CDR3 sequence: CASSLSPPQREHGELFF. CDR3 nucleotides: TGTGCCAGCAGCTTATCCCCCCCCCAGCGGGAACACGGGGAGCTGTTTTTT.

V usage is TRBV6-1 and J usage is TRBJ2-7, with D possibly TRBD2 on 7 matching bases. The CDR3 consists of 15 residues. Germline-derived CDR1 and CDR2 are MNHNS and SASEGT. Trimming cost V 3 bases and J 3 bases, with 15 bases left between them. Here the CDR3 reads CASSDLLGGGYEQYF. CDR3 sequence (DNA): TGTGCCAGCAGTGACTTGTTAGGGGGGGGCTACGAGCAGTACTTC.

The chain has TRBV25-1 and TRBJ1-1, with TRBD1 matching over 11 bases. CDR3 size: 15 residues. Trimming at V came to 9 bases and at J to 2 bases, leaving 8 bases not matched to a gene. Germline lookup yields CDR1 MGHDK and CDR2 SYGVNS. The CDR3 DNA reads as TGTGCCAGTAAGGTGGGGACAGGGGGAAACACTGAAGCTTTCTTT. It is translated as CASKVGTGGNTEAFF.

The chain uses TRBV11-2 and TRBJ2-3; D unclear. V lost 1 base and J lost 7, with 9 bases in between. This CDR3 comprises 13 residues. CDR1 is SGHAT and CDR2 is FQNNGV in the germline V gene. The CDR3 here is CASSLGSTNTQYF. In nucleotides, the CDR3 is TGTGCCAGCAGCTTAGGCTCGACAAATACGCAGTATTTT.

The V and J genes are TRBV28 and TRBJ2-7; D ambiguous. Germline CDR1 MDHEN, CDR2 SYDVKM. The V and J ends lost 5 bases and 4 bases respectively, with 9 bases between them. The CDR3 spans 12 residues. In DNA, the CDR3 is TGTGCCAGCAGTCCCCCCGGTTACGAGCAGTACTTC. This codes for CASSPPGYEQYF.

The V gene is TRBV27, the J gene TRBJ1-2, with 7 bases fitting TRBD1. The ends lost 8 bases at V and 4 bases at J; junction bases unmatched: 13. CDR3 size: 15 residues. Germline loops: CDR1 MNHEY, CDR2 SMNVEV (reference sequence). The DNA of the CDR3 is TGTGCCAGCCGCTACCGAGGCGGACAGGCCTATGGCTACACCTTC. This translates into CASRYRGGQAYGYTF.

This chain links TRBV18 with TRBJ1-1, with D possibly being TRBD1 (6 bases). Germline CDR1 and CDR2: KGHSH and LQKENI. The CDR3 runs 12 residues. V was clipped by 2 bases and J by 6 bases, with 7 bases between them. CDR3 protein: CASSPGQSEAFF. The CDR3 nucleotides are TGTGCCAGCTCACCAGGACAGTCTGAAGCTTTCTTT.

The chain couples TRBV19 to TRBJ1-6; 7 bases line up with TRBD1. After removal of 6 bases from V and 7 bases from J, the junction contained 9 bases not matched to a gene. CDR3 length: 15 amino acids. The V gene's germline CDR1 is LNHDA and CDR2 SQIVND (reference sequence). CDR3 nucleotides: TGTGCCAGTAGGATACGGGACAGCGAAAATTCACCCCTCCACTTT. It is translated as CASRIRDSENSPLHF.

The V and J genes are TRBV11-2 and TRBJ2-1; 8 nucleotides line up with TRBD1. Germline V gene sequence: CDR1 SGHAT, CDR2 FQNNGV. With 5 bases clipped from V and 2 bases from J, the junction kept 5 bases outside the gene matches. The CDR3 has 15 residues. CDR3 region: CASSRTGIAYNEQFF. The CDR3 coding sequence is TGTGCCAGCAGCAGGACAGGGATCGCCTACAATGAGCAGTTCTTC.

In the case of this clone: One junction end disagrees with the germline gene, perhaps due to a read error. The chain recombines TRBV6-8 with TRBJ2-2, with a tentative D call TRBD1 (7 bases). In germline, CDR1 is MNHGY, CDR2 SAAAGT. CDR3 length: 20 residues. The CDR3 sequence: CASGYLTRDRPHGGPGELFF. DNA for the CDR3: TGTGCCAGCGGTTACCTCACCCGGGACAGACCTCACGGGGGCCCCGGGGAGCTGTTTTTT.